The rows below give T cell receptor beta chains drawn from one sample of a study of cytomegalovirus exposure and HLA in healthy donors. Profiling relied on immunoSEQ multiplex PCR, and the TCRdb table lists in-frame clones only, not all of them. The profile covers 150,000 or so clones, with about 75% appearing a single time and 6% to 8.5% taken by the ten largest. Sequences were obtained from PBMCs. The receptors here all came from a man aged 30-40 years in good health and CMV-seronegative. Both conserved end residues are part of each CDR3. D genes are given only for firm matches. Rows give clone size only sometimes, using once, few, many, or a class for an expanded clone.

v_call,cdr3_length,d_call,j_call,clone_size,cdr3_aa,cdr3_nt
TRBV11-2,16,-,TRBJ2-4,-,CASTSASQRFKNIQYF,TGTGCCAGCACGTCCGCTAGCCAGAGGTTCAAAAACATTCAGTACTTC
TRBV7-3,13,-,TRBJ1-1,-,CASSLGGGTEAFF,TGTGCCAGCAGCTTAGGGGGGGGCACTGAAGCTTTCTTT
TRBV9,17,TRBD2,TRBJ2-5,-,CASSVGNSGGVQETQYF,TGTGCCAGCAGCGTTGGTAATAGCGGGGGAGTCCAAGAGACCCAGTACTTC
TRBV2,15,-,TRBJ2-3,once,CASTSDRLSTDTQYF,TGTGCCAGCACCTCAGACAGGTTAAGCACAGATACGCAGTATTTT
TRBV29-1,10,-,TRBJ2-5,-,CSVTTGSQYF,TGCAGCGTTACAACAGGGTCCCAGTACTTC
TRBV2,19,TRBD2,TRBJ2-1,once,CASSGRQPSGIILRNEQFF,TGTGCCAGCAGTGGAAGGCAGCCTAGCGGGATAATATTGAGGAATGAGCAGTTCTTC
TRBV6-6,15,-,TRBJ1-2,-,CASSFPLQGSHGYTF,TGTGCCAGCAGTTTCCCCCTTCAGGGGTCCCATGGCTACACCTTC
TRBV29-1,15,TRBD1,TRBJ2-7,-,CSVRLAGTGGDEQYF,TGCAGCGTTCGCTTGGCCGGGACAGGGGGCGACGAGCAGTACTTC
TRBV4-1,16,-,TRBJ1-4,many,CASSVEPGNRGEKLFF,TGCGCCAGCAGCGTTGAACCAGGGAATAGGGGTGAAAAACTGTTTTTT
TRBV28,10,-,TRBJ1-4,-,CASAGEKLFF,TGTGCCAGCGCGGGTGAAAAACTGTTTTTT
TRBV2,13,-,TRBJ2-5,once,CASSVLERETQYF,TGTGCCAGCAGTGTACTAGAGAGAGAGACCCAGTACTTC
TRBV28,14,-,TRBJ1-4,-,CASSSAGRNEKLFF,TGTGCCAGCAGTTCGGCAGGTCGGAATGAAAAACTGTTTTTT
TRBV21-1,15,-,TRBJ2-5,once,CASSPPGRGQETQYF,TGTGCCAGCAGCCCCCCAGGCAGGGGGCAAGAGACCCAGTACTTC
TRBV9,15,TRBD1,TRBJ2-5,-,CASSQREGTEETQYF,TGTGCCAGCAGCCAGAGAGAGGGGACAGAAGAGACCCAGTACTTC
TRBV11-3,13,-,TRBJ2-1,-,CASSSGNYNEQFF,TGTGCCAGCAGCTCCGGGAATTACAATGAGCAGTTCTTC
TRBV19,15,TRBD1,TRBJ1-1,-,CASRRDRGPNTEAFF,TGTGCCAGTAGACGGGACAGGGGACCGAACACTGAAGCTTTCTTT
TRBV10-3,15,TRBD1,TRBJ2-7,-,CAIRVWDRGDYEQYF,TGTGCCATCAGGGTATGGGACAGGGGAGACTACGAGCAGTACTTC
TRBV2,11,-,TRBJ2-1,-,CASSSRDKQFF,TGTGCCAGCAGTAGCCGGGACAAGCAGTTCTTC
TRBV27,15,TRBD2,TRBJ2-3,-,CASSFGLAPTDTQYF,TGTGCCAGCAGTTTTGGACTAGCCCCCACAGATACGCAGTATTTT
TRBV25-1,17,-,TRBJ2-6,-,CASSEFRTVDGANVLTF,TGTGCCAGCAGTGAATTTAGGACAGTAGATGGGGCCAACGTCCTGACTTTC